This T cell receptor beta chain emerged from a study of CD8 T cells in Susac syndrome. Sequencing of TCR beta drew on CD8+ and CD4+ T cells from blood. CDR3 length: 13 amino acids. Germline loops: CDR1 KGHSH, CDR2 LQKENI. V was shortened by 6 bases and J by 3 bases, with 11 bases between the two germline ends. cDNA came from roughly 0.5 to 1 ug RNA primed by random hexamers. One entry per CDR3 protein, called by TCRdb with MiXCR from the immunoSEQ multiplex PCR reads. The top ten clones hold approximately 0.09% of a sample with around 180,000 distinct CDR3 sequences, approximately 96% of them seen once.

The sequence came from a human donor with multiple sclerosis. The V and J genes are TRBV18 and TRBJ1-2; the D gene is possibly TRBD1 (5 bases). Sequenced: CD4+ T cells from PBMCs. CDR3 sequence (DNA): TGTGCCAGCTCGCGAGGGGCTGACTATGGCTACACCTTC. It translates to CASSRGADYGYTF.